These 21 T cell receptor beta chains came from one sample sequenced in a study of cytomegalovirus exposure and HLA in healthy donors (dated by TCRdb to about 2017). Receptors were amplified or captured by the immunoSEQ multiplex PCR assay. A mixture of 60 forward primers for TCR Vbeta segments and 13 reverse primers for TCR Jbeta segments was used in the multiplex PCR. TCRdb retrieved this table from immuneACCESS and kept in-frame rearrangements only. Not all clones are present; in checked studies, unresolved V genes account for under half, and no reason is known for the remainder. The table for this sample lists 150,000 to 200,000 clones; about three quarters of them were counted only once. The ten largest clones take up around an eighth of the sample. The source material was PBMCs. The receptor set was obtained from a man over 45 in good health and CMV-seropositive.

This clone has only one observation. The chain couples TRBV6-5 to TRBJ2-1, with D unclear. Germline V CDR1 and CDR2: MNHEY, SVGAGI. Between the trimmed V and J ends, which lost 8 bases and 6 bases, there was a span of 14 bases. This CDR3 region has 13 residues. The CDR3 DNA follows: TGTGCCAGCTGGAGCTACCTCCGCAATGAGCAGTTCTTC. It encodes CASWSYLRNEQFF.

In regard to this clone: The sample holds other DNA sequences that translate to the same CDR3. The chain joins TRBV2 to TRBJ2-3, with D perhaps matching TRBD1 (5 bases). Germline lookup yields CDR1 SNHLY and CDR2 FYNNEI. V lost 7 bases to trimming and J lost 2 bases, with 10 bases between them. The CDR3 runs 13 residues. CDR3 sequence reads: CASNGHLTDTQYF. As DNA, the CDR3 is TGTGCCAGCAATGGACACCTCACAGATACGCAGTATTTT.

The chain combines TRBV5-1 with TRBJ2-3; 7 bases line up with TRBD1. The junction had 5 bases not matched to a gene; V was cut back by 2 bases and J by 5 bases. Germline-derived CDR1 and CDR2 are SGHRS and YFSETQ. The CDR3 length is 14 residues. In DNA form, the CDR3 reads TGCGCCAGCAGCTTCCCGGACAGGATAGATACGCAGTATTTT. This encodes CASSFPDRIDTQYF.

CDR3 sequence (DNA): TGTGCCAGTAGTACAGGGGGCTCTGGAAACACCATATATTTT. Translation: CASSTGGSGNTIYF. The V and J genes are TRBV19 and TRBJ1-3; TRBD1 matches at 7 bases. Germline CDR1 reads LNHDA; CDR2 reads SQIVND (reference sequence). Trimming at V came to 4 bases and at J to 0 bases, leaving 0 bases not matched to a gene. There are 14 residues in the CDR3.

The CDR3 coding sequence is TGTGCCAGCAGTGTTAGGGGAGGGCAACTGTTTTTT. It specifies CASSVRGGQLFF. The V gene is TRBV6-1, the J gene TRBJ1-4, with D possibly TRBD1 on 5 matching bases. This CDR3 spans 12 amino acids. Germline lookup yields CDR1 MNHNS and CDR2 SASEGT. The V end lost 4 bases, the J end lost 12 bases, and 12 bases lay between the germline ends.

This chain connects TRBV7-2 to TRBJ2-5, with D perhaps TRBD1 (8 bases). Per the germline V gene, CDR1 is SGHTA and CDR2 is FQGNSA. Trimming left V 4 bases short and J 4 bases short, with 19 bases between. The CDR3 totals 16 residues. CDR3 DNA sequence: TGTGCCAGCAGCTCGTACAGGGGGAGGGCTCGAGAGACCCAGTACTTC. Translated: CASSSYRGRARETQYF.

The CDR3 DNA reads TGTGCCAGCAGCGTACGACAGGGGGAGGTCACTGAAGCTTTCTTT. Translation gives CASSVRQGEVTEAFF. This chain connects TRBV7-8 to TRBJ1-1, with 9 bases lining up with TRBD1. Unmatched junction bases numbered 8, after V lost 5 bases and J lost 4 bases. There are 15 residues in the CDR3. Germline-derived CDR1 and CDR2 are SGHVS and FQNEAQ.

The chain has TRBV10-1 and TRBJ2-5; 9 nucleotides line up with TRBD1. Germline values: CDR1 WNHNN, CDR2 SYGVQD (reference sequence). The CDR3 sequence is 23 residues long. Trimming took 2 bases from V and 2 from J; bases not matched to a gene: 27. The chain's CDR3 is CASSEGGQGTSISQTSTQETQYF. The CDR3 DNA follows: TGCGCCAGCAGTGAGGGAGGACAGGGGACGTCAATAAGTCAGACCTCAACTCAAGAGACCCAGTACTTC.

Only one count was recorded for this clone. The CDR3 protein is CASSLIAGGITGELFF. In DNA, the CDR3 is TGTGCCAGCAGCCTAATAGCGGGGGGTATCACCGGGGAGCTGTTTTTT. V gene TRBV5-4 combines with J gene TRBJ2-2; 10 bases align to TRBD2. The germline CDR1 and CDR2 sequences are SGHNT and YYREEE (reference sequence). CDR3 length: 16 amino acids. V gave up 4 bases and J gave up 4 bases; unmatched junction bases: 7.

The chain is built from TRBV27 and TRBJ1-2, with D possibly matching TRBD1 (5 bases). V was shortened by 6 bases and J by 8 bases, with 10 bases between the two germline ends. Looked up from germline, CDR1 is MNHEY and CDR2 is SMNVEV (reference sequence). The CDR3 extends over 11 amino acids. Written as DNA, the CDR3 is TGTGCCAGCAGCGACAGCCACGGCTACACCTTC. It translates to CASSDSHGYTF.

The rearrangement uses TRBV19 and TRBJ2-3, with a weak D call TRBD2 (6 bases). The V gene's germline CDR1 is LNHDA and CDR2 SQIVND (reference sequence). V lost 5 bases, J lost 6 bases, and 21 bases lay in between. This CDR3 has 16 residues. The CDR3 is CASSYGKRVMVDTQYF. The CDR3 DNA follows: TGTGCCAGTAGTTATGGAAAGCGGGTGATGGTGGATACGCAGTATTTT.

The chain has TRBV2 and TRBJ1-1; a possible D gene is TRBD1 (6 bases). Deletions cut 5 bases from V and 2 bases from J, with 12 bases between. The CDR3 loop spans 14 amino acids. Germline V gives CDR1 SNHLY, CDR2 FYNNEI. CDR3 amino acids: CASSPRTDNTEAFF. The CDR3 nucleotides read TGTGCCAGCAGTCCTCGGACAGACAACACTGAAGCTTTCTTT.

The chain employs TRBV5-1 and TRBJ2-2; the match to TRBD1 covers 7 bases. Germline trimming cut 3 bases from V and 0 bases from J; bases unmatched to any gene: 2. The CDR3 spans 15 residues. CDR1 and CDR2 from the germline V gene are SGHRS and YFSETQ. CDR3 protein: CASSSGTANTGELFF. DNA of the CDR3: TGCGCCAGCAGCTCAGGGACAGCGAACACCGGGGAGCTGTTTTTT.

Only one count was recorded for this clone. The chain recombines TRBV27 with TRBJ2-7; 8 positions agree with TRBD1. CDR1 and CDR2 from the germline V gene are MNHEY and SMNVEV (reference sequence). The CDR3 contains 15 residues. With 8 bases clipped from V and 7 bases from J, the junction kept 16 bases outside the gene matches. CDR3 DNA: TGTGCCAGCCGATCCCTGGGACAGGCCATCGGGGAGCAGTACTTC. This sequence encodes CASRSLGQAIGEQYF.

The gene calls are TRBV4-2 and TRBJ2-2, with D possibly matching TRBD2 (5 bases). CDR1 is LGHNA and CDR2 is YNFKEQ in the germline V gene. V lost 3 bases to trimming and J lost 7 bases, with 6 bases between them. This CDR3 spans 12 amino acids. CDR3 bases: TGTGCCAGCAGCCAGAGGGTCGGGGAGCTGTTTTTT. It translates to CASSQRVGELFF.

CDR3 protein: CASSPTGSDAFF. The CDR3 bases are TGTGCCAGCAGTCCGACCGGGAGCGACGCTTTCTTT. The chain uses TRBV27 and TRBJ1-1, with D unresolved. Trimming shortened V by 5 bases and J by 11 bases, and 15 bases separated the two germline ends. This CDR3 is built from 12 residues. Per germline, CDR1 MNHEY and CDR2 SMNVEV (reference sequence).

J is TRBJ2-5 and V is TRBV5-1, with D maybe TRBD1 (6 bases). The V end was cut by 6 bases, the J end by 5 bases, with 14 bases between. The CDR3 runs 13 residues. CDR1 SGHRS and CDR2 YFSETQ come from the germline V gene. The CDR3 sequence is CASKPTGLETQYF. CDR3 DNA: TGCGCCAGCAAACCCACAGGGCTCGAGACCCAGTACTTC.

The genes are TRBV19 and TRBJ1-1, with 8 bases that match TRBD1. The CDR3 length is 14 residues. V shed 7 bases and J 0 bases; nucleotides not matched to a gene: 4. In germline, CDR1 is LNHDA, CDR2 SQIVND (reference sequence). In nucleotides, the CDR3 is TGTGCCAGTACCCCAGGGGGCATGAACACTGAAGCTTTCTTT. Amino acid sequence: CASTPGGMNTEAFF.

This clone has only a few counts. The chain employs TRBV6-5 and TRBJ1-1, with unresolved D. The CDR3 is 15 residues long. Germline CDR1 reads MNHEY; CDR2 reads SVGAGI. Trimming removed 0 bases at V and 1 base at J, with 9 bases between. CDR3 DNA sequence: TGTGCCAGCAGTTACTCGACAATTGGGAACACTGAAGCTTTCTTT. Its translation: CASSYSTIGNTEAFF.

The chain couples TRBV7-9 to TRBJ1-3, with TRBD1 as a possible D gene (5 bases). The CDR3 loop spans 16 amino acids. Trimming took 0 bases from V and 0 from J, leaving 9 bases between them. CDR1 is SEHNR, CDR2 FQNEAQ, per germline (reference sequence). As DNA, the CDR3 is TGTGCCAGCAGCTTAGCGGGGGGTTACTCTGGAAACACCATATATTTT. Its protein product is CASSLAGGYSGNTIYF.

V gene TRBV11-3 combines with J gene TRBJ2-5; 8 bases are shared with TRBD1. The germline gives CDR1 SGHNT, CDR2 YENEEA. With V trimmed by 5 bases and J by 5 bases, 1 base remained unmatched. The CDR3 has 12 amino acids. CDR3 protein: CASSRDRETQYF. DNA for the CDR3: TGTGCCAGCAGCCGGGACAGGGAGACCCAGTACTTC.